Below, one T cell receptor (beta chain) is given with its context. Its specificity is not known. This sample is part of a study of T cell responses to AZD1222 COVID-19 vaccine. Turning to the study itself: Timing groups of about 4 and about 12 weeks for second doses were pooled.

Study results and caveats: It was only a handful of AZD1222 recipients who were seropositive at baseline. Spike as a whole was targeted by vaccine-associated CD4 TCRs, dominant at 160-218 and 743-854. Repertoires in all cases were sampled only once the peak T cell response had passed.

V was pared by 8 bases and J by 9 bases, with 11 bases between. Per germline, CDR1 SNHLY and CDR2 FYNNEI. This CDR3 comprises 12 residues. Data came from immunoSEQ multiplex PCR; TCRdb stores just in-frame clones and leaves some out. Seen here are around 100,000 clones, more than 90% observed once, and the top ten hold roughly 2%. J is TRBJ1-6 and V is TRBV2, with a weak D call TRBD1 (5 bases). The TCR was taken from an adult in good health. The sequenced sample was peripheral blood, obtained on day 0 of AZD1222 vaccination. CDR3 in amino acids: CASLITGSPLHF. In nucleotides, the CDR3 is TGTGCCAGCCTTATTACAGGTTCACCCCTCCACTTT.